What follows describes a single T cell receptor beta chain. Its antigen is still unknown. Mismatch with germline at one junction end may stem from a read error. With sequencing, the targeted depth ranged from 1 in 200,000 to 1 in 1 million T cells. Clones were read by immunoSEQ multiplex PCR, and TCRdb kept only the in-frame ones, dropping some. The sample includes about 130,000 clones, approximately 85% of them seen just once. CDR3 length: 15 residues. Per the germline V gene, CDR1 is SGHTA and CDR2 is FQGNSA. This entry comes from a study of cytotoxic CD8 clonotypes in ibrutinib-treated CLL. At the level of the study: After a median about 13 months on treatment (6 to 36), response samples were drawn. Findings and limits, study-wide: Clonality was higher at ibrutinib response and returned toward baseline at progression. Public clonotypes, found uncommonly, either contracted or stayed stable on treatment.

Sequencing was performed on PBMCs, taken after 24 months of ibrutinib treatment. The V and J genes are TRBV7-2 and TRBJ2-1; maybe TRBD1 (5 bases). The source is a human donor with chronic lymphocytic leukemia. CDR3 residues: CASSLGRATYNGQFF. DNA of the CDR3: TGTGCCAGCAGCTTAGGCAGGGCTACCTACAATGGGCAGTTCTTC.